A selection of T cell receptor beta chains follows, all from one sample in a study of STAT5B mutations in CD4+ large granular lymphocyte leukemia. Using immunoSEQ multiplex PCR, the repertoire was profiled, and TCRdb retains in-frame clones only, with some absent. The sample shows around 23,000 clones, about four fifths of them seen only once. The sample consisted of CD4+ T cells from blood buffy coats. These receptors were taken from a human donor in good health. Both conserved end residues are part of each CDR3. Fields, in order: clone size, V gene, CDR3 length, D gene, J gene, CDR3 DNA, CDR3 protein. The D gene is left open where the match is weak. Part of the rows lack a size; the others show once, few, many or a class for expanded clones.

size: once
V: TRBV7-9
length: 18
D: -
J: TRBJ2-2
DNA: TGTGCCAGCAGCTTAGATCGGTGGGGTCAGTTAAACACCGGGGAGCTGTTTTTT
CDR3: CASSLDRWGQLNTGELFF

size: -
V: TRBV19
length: 16
D: -
J: TRBJ1-4
DNA: TGTGCCAGTAGTCGTCAGGGTGTGTCGGCTAATGAAAAACTGTTTTTT
CDR3: CASSRQGVSANEKLFF

size: once
V: TRBV7-9
length: 15
D: -
J: TRBJ2-7
DNA: TGTGCCAGCAGCTCATCTTCCGGGGACTCCTACGAGCAGTACTTC
CDR3: CASSSSSGDSYEQYF

size: -
V: TRBV7-9
length: 16
D: TRBD2
J: TRBJ2-3
DNA: TGTGCCAGCAGTCCCGGGACTAGCGGTTTCACAGATACGCAGTATTTT
CDR3: CASSPGTSGFTDTQYF

size: -
V: TRBV6-1
length: 15
D: -
J: TRBJ2-6
DNA: TGTGCCAGCAGCCCTGCATTCTCTGGGGCCAACGTCCTGACTTTC
CDR3: CASSPAFSGANVLTF

size: -
V: TRBV4-1
length: 18
D: -
J: TRBJ1-1
DNA: TGCGCCAGCAGCCAAGGGAATGGTCAGGGGAAGAGAAACACTGAAGCTTTCTTT
CDR3: CASSQGNGQGKRNTEAFF

size: -
V: TRBV6-5
length: 14
D: TRBD1
J: TRBJ1-5
DNA: TGTGCCAGCAGTAAACAGGGGCGGCGTCAGCCCCAGCATTTT
CDR3: CASSKQGRRQPQHF

size: -
V: TRBV6-5
length: 15
D: -
J: TRBJ1-6
DNA: TGTGCCAGCAGTCAAAACCCGGGCGAAGGTTCACCCCTCCACTTT
CDR3: CASSQNPGEGSPLHF

size: few
V: TRBV6-5
length: 13
D: -
J: TRBJ1-2
DNA: TGTGCCAGCAGTCTCCAGGGTGGCTATGGCTACACCTTC
CDR3: CASSLQGGYGYTF

size: -
V: TRBV5-1
length: 13
D: -
J: TRBJ1-1
DNA: TGCGCCAGCAGGGACAGCAGGAACACTGAAGCTTTCTTT
CDR3: CASRDSRNTEAFF

size: -
V: TRBV27
length: 15
D: TRBD1
J: TRBJ2-7
DNA: TGTGCCAGCAGTAAGACAGGGGGTCCGGGCTACGAGCAGTACTTC
CDR3: CASSKTGGPGYEQYF

size: -
V: TRBV7-8
length: 15
D: TRBD1
J: TRBJ1-5
DNA: TGTGCCAGCAGCAATGACAGGGGGCTTGATCAGCCCCAGCATTTT
CDR3: CASSNDRGLDQPQHF

size: -
V: TRBV23-1
length: 17
D: TRBD1
J: TRBJ2-4
DNA: TGCGCCAGCAGTCAAACCCGACAGGGTCGGAGCCAAAGCATTCAGTACTTC
CDR3: CASSQTRQGRSQSIQYF

size: -
V: TRBV5-6
length: 17
D: TRBD1
J: TRBJ2-2
DNA: TGTGCCAGCAGCTTGGGGGGACAGGGTCTAAGCACCGGGGAGCTGTTTTTT
CDR3: CASSLGGQGLSTGELFF

size: -
V: TRBV10-2
length: 15
D: TRBD2
J: TRBJ2-2
DNA: TGCGCCAGCAGTGAGTTAGCGGGAGCCACCGGGGAGCTGTTTTTT
CDR3: CASSELAGATGELFF

size: -
V: TRBV9
length: 16
D: TRBD1
J: TRBJ2-2
DNA: TGTGCCAGCAGCAAGGGACAGGGCGTTGGTGGCGGGGAGCTGTTTTTT
CDR3: CASSKGQGVGGGELFF

size: -
V: TRBV5-6
length: 17
D: TRBD1
J: TRBJ2-3
DNA: TGTGCCAGCAGCTTGAGGGACAGCCCTCTTAGCACAGATACGCAGTATTTT
CDR3: CASSLRDSPLSTDTQYF

size: -
V: TRBV11-2
length: 12
D: -
J: TRBJ2-7
DNA: TGTGCCAGCAGCGATGAATTCGGCGAGCAGTACTTC
CDR3: CASSDEFGEQYF

size: -
V: TRBV10-3
length: 14
D: TRBD1
J: TRBJ1-1
DNA: TGTGCCACTGGACAGGGCGGGTATAGCACTGAAGCTTTCTTT
CDR3: CATGQGGYSTEAFF

size: once
V: TRBV5-1
length: 15
D: TRBD1
J: TRBJ1-4
DNA: TGCGCCAGCAGCCTGACAGGGGCAACTAATGAAAAACTGTTTTTT
CDR3: CASSLTGATNEKLFF